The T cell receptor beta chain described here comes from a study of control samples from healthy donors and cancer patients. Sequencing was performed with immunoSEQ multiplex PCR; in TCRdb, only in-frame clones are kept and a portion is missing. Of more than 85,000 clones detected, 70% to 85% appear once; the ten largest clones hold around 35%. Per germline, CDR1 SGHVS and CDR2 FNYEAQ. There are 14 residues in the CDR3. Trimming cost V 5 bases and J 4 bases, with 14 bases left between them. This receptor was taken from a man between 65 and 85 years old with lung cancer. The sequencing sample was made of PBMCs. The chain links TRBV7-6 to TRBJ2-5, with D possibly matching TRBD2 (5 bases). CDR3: CASSINSGRETQYF. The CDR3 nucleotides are TGTGCCAGCAGCATAAACAGCGGACGAGAGACCCAGTACTTC.